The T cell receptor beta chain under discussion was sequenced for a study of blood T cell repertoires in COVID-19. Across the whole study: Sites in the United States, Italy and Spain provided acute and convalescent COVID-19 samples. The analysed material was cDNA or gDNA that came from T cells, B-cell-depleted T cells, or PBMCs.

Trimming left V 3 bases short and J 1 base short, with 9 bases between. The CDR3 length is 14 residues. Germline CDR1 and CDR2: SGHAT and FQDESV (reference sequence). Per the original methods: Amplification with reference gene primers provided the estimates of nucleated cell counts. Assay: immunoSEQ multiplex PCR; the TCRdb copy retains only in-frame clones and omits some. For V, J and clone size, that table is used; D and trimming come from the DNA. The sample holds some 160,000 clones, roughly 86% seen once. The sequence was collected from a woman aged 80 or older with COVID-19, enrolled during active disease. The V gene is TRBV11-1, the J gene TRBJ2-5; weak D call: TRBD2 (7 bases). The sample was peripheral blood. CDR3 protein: CASSLGGPQETQYF. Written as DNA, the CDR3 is TGTGCCAGCAGCTTGGGGGGGCCCCAAGAGACCCAGTACTTC.